These 9 T cell receptor beta chains came from one sample sequenced in a study of blood T cell repertoires in COVID-19. Profiling relied on immunoSEQ multiplex PCR, and the TCRdb table lists in-frame clones only, not all of them. The sample records about 480,000 clones, 80% to 90% being singletons. Sequencing input: PBMCs or T cells enriched from blood (not recorded which). These TCRs come from an older woman who had recovered from COVID-19.

This chain links TRBV21-1 with TRBJ2-3; TRBD1, the table's D call, lacks a check against the DNA. TRBV21-1 is a recognized pseudogene. CDR3 size: 16 residues. The CDR3 reads CASLPSRDKLRDTQYF. The CDR3 DNA reads as TGTGCCAGCCTCCCATCCAGGGACAAGTTGAGGGATACGCAGTATTTT.

The chain recombines TRBV15 with TRBJ2-3; D might be TRBD2 (6 bases). Trimming pared 10 bases from V and 0 bases from J, leaving 17 bases between. This CDR3 is built from 15 residues. Looked up from germline, CDR1 is LNHNV and CDR2 is YYDKDF (reference sequence). The CDR3 sequence is CASKTGDPSTDTQYF. CDR3 nucleotides: TGTGCCAGTAAAACGGGAGACCCTAGCACAGATACGCAGTATTTT.

The CDR3 sequence: CASSLEGGANYGYTF. The CDR3, as DNA: TGCGCCAGCAGCTTGGAAGGGGGGGCTAACTATGGCTACACCTTC. This chain uses TRBV5-1 with TRBJ1-2, with D possibly matching TRBD1 (6 bases). Trimming took 0 bases from V and 0 from J, leaving 9 bases between them. The CDR3 length is 15 residues. CDR1 is SGHRS and CDR2 is YFSETQ in the germline V gene.

V and J are TRBV30 and TRBJ2-6; TRBD1 might be the D (7 bases). V was cut by 3 bases and J by 0 bases, with 18 bases left in between. The CDR3 is 18 amino acids. The germline CDR1 and CDR2 sequences are GTSNPN and SVGIG (reference sequence). CDR3 bases: TGTGCCTGGAGCGGAGGGACAGCCACCCCCTCTGGGGCCAACGTCCTGACTTTC. Residues: CAWSGGTATPSGANVLTF. The full variable domain, with the rest looked up from reference TRBV30 and TRBJ2-6, is SQTIHQWPATLVQPVGSPLSLECTVEGTSNPNLYWYRQAAGRGLQLLFYSVGIGQISSEVPQNLSASRPQDRQFILSSKKLLLSDSGFYLCAWSGGTATPSGANVLTFGAGSRLTVL.

This clone was recorded a few times. The V gene is TRBV6-5, the J gene TRBJ1-3; TRBD1 agrees at 10 bases. Trimming removed 7 bases from V and 2 bases from J; junction bases left unmatched: 5. This CDR3 region has 15 residues. Germline values: CDR1 MNHEY, CDR2 SVGAGI. The CDR3 loop reads CASTRGQGTGNTIYF. The CDR3, as DNA: TGTGCCAGCACGCGGGGACAGGGGACTGGAAACACCATATATTTT.

The rearrangement uses TRBV19 and TRBJ1-2, with 11 positions matching TRBD1. CDR3 length equals 17 residues. J lost 1 base, V lost 7 bases, and 11 bases had no gene match. CDR1 is LNHDA, CDR2 SQIVND, per germline (reference sequence). DNA of the CDR3: TGTGCCAGTACGCCCGGACAGGGGGCGGTTAATAACTATGGCTACACCTTC. This sequence encodes CASTPGQGAVNNYGYTF.

This chain joins TRBV2 and TRBJ1-2; D unclear. With 5 bases removed from V and 4 bases from J, the gap between germline ends came to 8 bases. This CDR3 is 12 amino acids long. Germline loops: CDR1 SNHLY, CDR2 FYNNEI. The CDR3 coding sequence is TGTGCCAGCAGTCGTAGATCCTATGGCTACACCTTC. This encodes CASSRRSYGYTF. The full variable domain, rest sourced from reference TRBV2 and TRBJ1-2, is EPEVTQTPSHQVTQMGQEVILRCVPISNHLYFYWYRQILGQKVEFLVSFYNNEISEKSEIFDDQFSVERPDGSNFTLKIRSTKLEDSAMYFCASSRRSYGYTFGSGTRLTVV.

This CDR3 is CASSPGTGRTYEQYV. The CDR3, as DNA: TGTGCCAGCAGTCCCGGGACAGGCAGAACCTACGAGCAGTACGTC. J is TRBJ2-7 and V is TRBV28, with 8 bases that match TRBD1. The germline V gene encodes CDR1 MDHEN and CDR2 SYDVKM. This CDR3 has 15 residues. V was pared by 5 bases and J by 2 bases, with 8 bases of the junction left unmatched.

This sequence joins TRBV10-3 and TRBJ1-2; TRBD1 agrees at 10 bases. CDR1 and CDR2 (germline): ENHRY, SYGVKD. CDR3 length: 13 amino acids. V lost 5 bases, J lost 8 bases, and 5 bases stayed unmatched. The DNA for the CDR3 is TGTGCCATCAGTTCCGGGACAGGGGAGGGCTACACCTTC. Its translation: CAISSGTGEGYTF.